This T cell receptor beta chain came from a study of immune cell composition in non-small cell lung cancer. The normal lung sample lay at least 3 cm, and maximally far, from the tumour. The length of the CDR3 is 17 residues. Germline V gene data show CDR1 as SGHVS and CDR2 as FQNEAQ. V was cut by 1 base and J by 2 bases, with 15 bases left in between. Note on this clone: Its antigen remains unidentified.

The data were produced by immunoSEQ multiplex PCR, yet TCRdb's version contains in-frame clones alone and is incomplete. The data hold 5,100 or so clones, with over 75% observed a single time. Points from the study as a whole: Squamous carcinomas (roughly 80%) more often had tumour-associated clones >0.5% than adenocarcinomas (roughly 35%). Tumour TCR-beta clonality showed no significant link to smoking pack-years. TIL tumour reactivity correlated with maximal tumour-associated clone frequency in adenocarcinoma. It was not proven that tumour-reactive clones equal dominant tumour-associated clones.

This chain uses TRBV7-8 with TRBJ1-5; possibly TRBD1 for D (5 bases). Specimen: non-adjacent lung tissue. The sequence came from a human donor with non-small cell lung cancer. Some clones in this sample may be carry-over from other donors' samples. CDR3 nucleotide sequence: TGTGCCAGCAGCTTAGAAGCGGGACGGCTCCGCAATCAGCCCCAGCATTTT. Translation: CASSLEAGRLRNQPQHF.